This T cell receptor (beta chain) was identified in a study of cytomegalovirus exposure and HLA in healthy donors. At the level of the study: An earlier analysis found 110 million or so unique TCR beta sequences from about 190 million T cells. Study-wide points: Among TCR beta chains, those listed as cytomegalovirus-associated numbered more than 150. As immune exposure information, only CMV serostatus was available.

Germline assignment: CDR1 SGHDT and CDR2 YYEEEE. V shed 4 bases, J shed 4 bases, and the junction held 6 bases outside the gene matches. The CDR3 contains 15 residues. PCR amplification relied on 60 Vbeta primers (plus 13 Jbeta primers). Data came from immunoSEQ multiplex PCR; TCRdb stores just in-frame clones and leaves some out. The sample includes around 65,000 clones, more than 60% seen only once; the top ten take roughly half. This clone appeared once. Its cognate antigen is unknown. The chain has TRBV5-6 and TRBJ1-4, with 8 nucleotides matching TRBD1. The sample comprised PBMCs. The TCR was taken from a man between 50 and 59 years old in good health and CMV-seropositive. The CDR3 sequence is CASSLWTGSNEKLFF. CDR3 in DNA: TGTGCCAGCAGCCTCTGGACAGGGAGTAATGAAAAACTGTTTTTT.